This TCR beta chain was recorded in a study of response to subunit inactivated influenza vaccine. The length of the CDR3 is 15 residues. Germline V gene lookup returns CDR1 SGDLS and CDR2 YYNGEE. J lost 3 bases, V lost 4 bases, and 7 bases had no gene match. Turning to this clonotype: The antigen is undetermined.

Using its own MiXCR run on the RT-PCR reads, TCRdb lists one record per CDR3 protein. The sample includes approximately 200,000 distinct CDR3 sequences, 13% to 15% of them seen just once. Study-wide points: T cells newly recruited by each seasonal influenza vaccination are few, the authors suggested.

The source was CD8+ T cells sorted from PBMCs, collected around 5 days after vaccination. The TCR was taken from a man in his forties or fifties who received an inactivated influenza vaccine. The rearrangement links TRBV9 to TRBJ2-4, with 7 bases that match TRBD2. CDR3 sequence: CASSSTGLDKNIQYF. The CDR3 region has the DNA TGTGCCAGCAGCTCAACCGGACTAGACAAAAACATTCAGTACTTC.